Below, 28 T cell receptor beta chains from the same sample are listed, as sequenced in a study of cytomegalovirus exposure and HLA in healthy donors. With 60 Vbeta and 13 Jbeta primers, the PCR was carried out. Clones were read by immunoSEQ multiplex PCR, and TCRdb kept only the in-frame ones, dropping some. Among tens of thousands of clones listed, almost 85% were seen once. What was sequenced was PBMCs. The source of these receptors is a man between 18 and 35 years old in good health and CMV-seronegative.

The chain carries TRBV9 and TRBJ2-1; maybe TRBD2 (6 bases). Per the germline V gene, CDR1 is SGDLS and CDR2 is YYNGEE. Trimming took off 4 bases at V and 4 bases at J, with 15 bases between the two ends. The CDR3 extends over 15 amino acids. CDR3 residues: CASSLSGTEYNEQFF. CDR3 nucleotide sequence: TGTGCCAGCAGCTTATCCGGGACTGAATACAATGAGCAGTTCTTC.

The V call is TRBV30, the J call TRBJ2-4, with D perhaps TRBD1 (5 bases). Germline V CDR1 and CDR2: GTSNPN, SVGIG (reference sequence). V lost 0 bases and J lost 8, with 11 bases in between. This CDR3 spans 13 amino acids. CDR3 sequence reads: CAWSVPGRYIQYF. The CDR3 bases are TGTGCCTGGAGTGTTCCAGGGCGTTACATTCAGTACTTC.

The V gene is TRBV6-5, the J gene TRBJ1-2, with D perhaps TRBD1 (5 bases). The CDR3 is 11 amino acids. The V end lost 5 bases, the J end lost 5 bases, and 6 bases lay between the germline ends. Germline V gives CDR1 MNHEY, CDR2 SVGAGI. This CDR3 is CASSRGYGYTF. As DNA, the CDR3 is TGTGCCAGCAGTAGGGGTTATGGCTACACCTTC.

The V and J genes are TRBV6-6 and TRBJ1-1; possible D gene TRBD1, 6 bases. The germline V gene has CDR1 MNHNY and CDR2 SVGAGI (reference sequence). The CDR3 loop spans 16 amino acids. V gave up 6 bases and J gave up 4 bases, with 21 bases separating them. The CDR3 DNA reads TGTGCCAGCAGCCACACCACGCCACAGGGACCCACTGAAGCTTTCTTT. Protein: CASSHTTPQGPTEAFF.

This clone is labeled as medium-sized. The CDR3 DNA sequence: TGTGCCAGCAGCTTTCAGGAGACAGGGACTGAAGCTTTCTTT. This translates into CASSFQETGTEAFF. This chain uses TRBV7-2 with TRBJ1-1; TRBD1 matches 7 bases. Germline assignment: CDR1 SGHTA and CDR2 FQGNSA. The junction had 6 bases not matched to a gene; V was cut back by 3 bases and J by 5 bases. CDR3 length equals 14 residues.

V gene TRBV4-2 combines with J gene TRBJ2-5, with D uncertain. The V end lost 0 bases, the J end lost 2 bases, and 10 bases lay between the germline ends. The CDR3 has 15 residues. Germline V gene data show CDR1 as LGHNA and CDR2 as YNFKEQ. DNA of the CDR3: TGTGCCAGCAGCCAAGATCGCCGGAGACAAGAGACCCAGTACTTC. Translating it yields CASSQDRRRQETQYF.

The chain joins TRBV7-3 to TRBJ2-3, with D maybe TRBD1 (6 bases). The ends were cut back, 6 bases at V and 3 bases at J, with 7 bases in the middle. The length of the CDR3 is 12 residues. Per germline, CDR1 SGHTA and CDR2 FQGTGA. For the CDR3, the DNA is TGTGCCAGCAGTAGGGGGACAGATACGCAGTATTTT. This sequence encodes CASSRGTDTQYF.

The V and J genes are TRBV18 and TRBJ1-2, with 7 bases matching TRBD1. Germline loops: CDR1 KGHSH, CDR2 LQKENI. The CDR3 totals 21 residues. Trimming cost V 3 bases and J 4 bases; bases outside gene matches: 26. The CDR3 is CASSPVDLRSIGTEQFYGYTF. The CDR3 region has the DNA TGTGCCAGCTCACCGGTCGACCTTCGAAGTATTGGGACAGAGCAGTTCTATGGCTACACCTTC.

This clone appeared a single time. V usage is TRBV10-3 and J usage is TRBJ2-7, with a possible D match to TRBD1 (6 bases). There are 11 residues in the CDR3. V lost 11 bases, J lost 1 base, and 9 bases lay in between. The germline V gene encodes CDR1 ENHRY and CDR2 SYGVKD. The DNA for the CDR3 is TGTGCCGTTAGGGGGTCCTACGAGCAGTACTTC. This sequence encodes CAVRGSYEQYF.

V gene TRBV18 combines with J gene TRBJ2-6; D is uncertain. V lost 2 bases and J lost 1, with 9 bases in between. This CDR3 contains 16 residues. Looked up from germline, CDR1 is KGHSH and CDR2 is LQKENI. CDR3 coding DNA: TGTGCCAGCTCACCATTGAGTGCGTCTGGGGCCAACGTCCTGACTTTC. This encodes CASSPLSASGANVLTF.

The chain uses TRBV5-1 and TRBJ2-2; D is perhaps TRBD2 (6 bases). Germline CDR1 SGHRS, CDR2 YFSETQ. This CDR3 spans 13 amino acids. The V end lost 1 base, the J end lost 6 bases, and 7 bases lay between the germline ends. This chain's CDR3 is CASSLTSPGELFF. In DNA form, the CDR3 reads TGCGCCAGCAGCTTGACTAGCCCCGGGGAGCTGTTTTTT.

This clone has a single count. This chain links TRBV7-9 with TRBJ2-7; TRBD1 is a possible D gene (5 bases). The germline V gene has CDR1 SEHNR and CDR2 FQNEAQ (reference sequence). V lost 0 bases, J lost 2 bases, and 11 bases lay in between. The CDR3 consists of 15 residues. The CDR3 coding sequence is TGTGCCAGCAGCTTAGCTTCAGACAGAACCTACGAGCAGTACTTC. Protein: CASSLASDRTYEQYF.

The V gene is TRBV4-3, the J gene TRBJ2-1; 9 bases align to TRBD2. Germline CDR1 and CDR2: LGHNA and YSLEER. With V trimmed by 3 bases and J by 0 bases, 9 bases remained unmatched. CDR3 length equals 18 residues. CDR3 region: CASSQGLAGTPSYNEQFF. The CDR3 nucleotides are TGCGCCAGCAGCCAGGGGCTAGCGGGGACTCCCTCCTACAATGAGCAGTTCTTC.

The chain links TRBV6-5 to TRBJ2-5; tentative D call: TRBD2 (5 bases). V gave up 0 bases and J gave up 5 bases, with 13 bases separating them. This CDR3 has 15 amino acids. Looked up from germline, CDR1 is MNHEY and CDR2 is SVGAGI. CDR3 nucleotides: TGTGCCAGCAGTTACTCGAGTGTTCAGCGGGAGACCCAGTACTTC. Protein product: CASSYSSVQRETQYF.

The chain joins TRBV19 to TRBJ1-4; D gene unclear. Germline values: CDR1 LNHDA, CDR2 SQIVND (reference sequence). The V end lost 8 bases, the J end lost 2 bases, and 9 bases lay between the germline ends. The CDR3 extends over 13 amino acids. This CDR3 reads CASREGTNEKLFF. The CDR3 DNA follows: TGTGCCAGTCGAGAGGGCACTAATGAAAAACTGTTTTTT.

The chain links TRBV28 to TRBJ1-3; weak D call: TRBD1 (5 bases). V was shortened by 2 bases and J by 3 bases, with 8 bases between the two germline ends. The V gene's germline CDR1 is MDHEN and CDR2 SYDVKM. There are 14 residues in the CDR3. CDR3 sequence reads: CASSLRGFGNTIYF. Here the CDR3 DNA reads TGTGCCAGCAGTTTACGGGGGTTTGGAAACACCATATATTTT.

Only a few counts were recorded for this clone. The rearrangement joins TRBV7-6 to TRBJ2-7; the D is unclear. The CDR3 is 14 amino acids. V gave up 5 bases and J gave up 0 bases, with 11 bases separating them. Germline loops: CDR1 SGHVS, CDR2 FNYEAQ. In nucleotides, the CDR3 is TGTGCCAGCAGCCCGCGGCCCAGCTCCTACGAGCAGTACTTC. As protein: CASSPRPSSYEQYF.

In this sample, this clone turned up once. The rearrangement joins TRBV6-5 to TRBJ2-7, with D perhaps matching TRBD2 (6 bases). Trimming removed 5 bases at V and 7 bases at J, with 21 bases between. There are 15 residues in the CDR3. Germline V gene data show CDR1 as MNHEY and CDR2 as SVGAGI. CDR3 residues: CASSQLIGLAGEQYF. The CDR3 DNA reads TGTGCCAGCAGTCAACTAATCGGGTTGGCGGGGGAGCAGTACTTC.

This clone was detected a few times. The V and J genes are TRBV5-1 and TRBJ1-2; D might be TRBD1 (5 bases). Per germline, CDR1 SGHRS and CDR2 YFSETQ. The CDR3 length is 14 residues. The V end was cut by 1 base, the J end by 7 bases, with 14 bases between. DNA for the CDR3: TGCGCCAGCAGCTTGTCGCAGGGAGGTGCTGGCTACACCTTC. It translates to CASSLSQGGAGYTF.

The gene calls are TRBV6-1 and TRBJ2-4, with TRBD2 identical over 10 bases. The J segment lost 6 bases and the V segment lost 8 bases, leaving 7 bases of the junction unmatched. This CDR3 has 14 amino acids. Germline CDR1 MNHNS, CDR2 SASEGT. The CDR3 sequence: CASSHLAGVNIQYF. As DNA, the CDR3 is TGTGCCAGCTCCCACCTAGCGGGGGTAAACATTCAGTACTTC.

The CDR3 sequence is CASSLNIAEAFF. CDR3 sequence (DNA): TGTGCCAGCAGTCTAAATATCGCTGAAGCTTTCTTT. The rearrangement links TRBV6-5 to TRBJ1-1; D is unclear. Germline V gene sequence: CDR1 MNHEY, CDR2 SVGAGI. Trimming cost V 5 bases and J 6 bases, with 10 bases left between them. The CDR3 runs to 12 residues.

This rearrangement joins TRBV14 to TRBJ1-4, with no clear D. Looked up from germline, CDR1 is SGHDN and CDR2 is FVKESK. Trimming removed 4 bases from V and 0 bases from J, with 9 bases in between. The CDR3 totals 15 residues. CDR3 coding DNA: TGTGCCAGCAGCCCTGTCGGGGCAACTAATGAAAAACTGTTTTTT. As protein: CASSPVGATNEKLFF.

The rearrangement uses TRBV5-1 and TRBJ2-7, with TRBD1 matching 12 bases. V shed 4 bases and J 4 bases; nucleotides not matched to a gene: 12. The germline V gene encodes CDR1 SGHRS and CDR2 YFSETQ. The CDR3 has 17 residues. The chain's CDR3 is CASSRSGTGGAGYEQYF. The CDR3 region has the DNA TGCGCCAGCAGCAGATCCGGGACAGGGGGCGCCGGATACGAGCAGTACTTC.

The genes are TRBV5-1 and TRBJ1-1; 8 bases agree with TRBD1. This CDR3 is 15 amino acids long. CDR1 SGHRS and CDR2 YFSETQ come from the germline V gene. Losses at the gene ends were 2 bases for V and 5 bases for J; bases not matched to a gene: 8. The CDR3 sequence is CASSLGQGLRTEAFF. CDR3 DNA sequence: TGCGCCAGCAGCTTAGGACAGGGACTTAGGACTGAAGCTTTCTTT.

This sequence joins TRBV28 and TRBJ2-7, with TRBD2 matching 11 bases. Germline V gene data show CDR1 as MDHEN and CDR2 as SYDVKM. V was clipped by 6 bases and J by 4 bases; unmatched bases: 2. This CDR3 region has 13 residues. CDR3 nucleotide sequence: TGTGCCAGCAGAACTAGCGGGAGTTACGAGCAGTACTTC. Translating gives CASRTSGSYEQYF.

As for this clone: The junction and the germline gene differ at one end; a read error may be behind it. This rearrangement joins TRBV7-7 to TRBJ2-5; 9 nucleotides align to TRBD1. Germline CDR1 is SSHAT and CDR2 is FNYEAQ (reference sequence). The CDR3 covers 15 residues. CDR3 DNA: TGTGCTAGCAGCAAAGGGGACAGGGCAGAAGAGACCCAGTACTTC. This encodes CASSKGDRAEETQYF.

The chain is built from TRBV13 and TRBJ2-3, with 7 bases matching TRBD2. The ends lost 0 bases at V and 4 bases at J; junction bases unmatched: 7. In germline, CDR1 is PRHDT, CDR2 FYEKMQ (reference sequence). The CDR3 runs to 16 residues. CDR3 sequence: CASSLGTGGRADTQYF. CDR3 DNA sequence: TGTGCCAGCAGCTTAGGCACGGGAGGACGTGCAGATACGCAGTATTTT.

The gene calls are TRBV5-4 and TRBJ2-1; D may be TRBD2 (5 bases). V was clipped by 0 bases and J by 6 bases, with 7 bases between them. This CDR3 is 13 amino acids long. CDR1 and CDR2 from the germline V gene are SGHNT and YYREEE (reference sequence). In nucleotides, the CDR3 is TGTGCCAGCAGCTTGGGGGAGATCAATGAGCAGTTCTTC. Protein product: CASSLGEINEQFF.